The 6 T cell receptor beta chains listed next were all sequenced from one sample in a study of Tregs in tolerant kidney transplant recipients. Repertoires were generated with immunoSEQ multiplex PCR, while TCRdb's copy carries only in-frame clones and drops some. In total, the table holds about 2,000 clones. After 5 to 7 days with irradiated graft donor PBMCs, CFSE-labeled recipient PBMCs were FACS-sorted. Antigen specificity for these receptors is unknown. The specimen was CD8+ T cells from blood cultured with allogeneic cells, collected before the transplant. The receptors here all came from a human patient who received a combined kidney and bone marrow transplant.

Its frequency marks this clone as medium-sized (0.01 to 0.1%). The junction does not match germline at one end; this may be a read error. The CDR3 end is not reached by the read, which stops 3 residues before it; the germline J gene fills it in. The chain couples TRBV5-8 to TRBJ1-2, with a possible D match to TRBD1 (5 bases). CDR3 size: 15 residues. Per the germline V gene, CDR1 is SGHTS and CDR2 is YDEGEE. The sequenced part of the CDR3 DNA is TGTGCCAGCAGCCCCCCCCACAGGCCTAACTATGTC. This encodes CASSPPHRPNYV. The full CDR3 is CASSPPHRPNYVYTF.

On this clone itself: The sequenced fragment ends 3 residues before the CDR3 boundary, so the rest is inferred from the germline J gene. V and J are TRBV5-6 and TRBJ1-2, with D uncertain. Trimming stripped 6 bases from V and 2 bases from J, with 14 bases between. The CDR3 loop spans 14 amino acids. Germline V gives CDR1 SGHDT, CDR2 YYEEEE. The CDR3 loop reads CASTPRRQNYGYTF. The CDR3 DNA, read in part, is TGTGCCAGCACCCCGAGGAGACAAAACTATGGC.

Frequency places this clone as medium-sized. The read falls 3 residues short of the CDR3 end, and the missing part is taken from the germline J gene. The chain joins TRBV9 to TRBJ1-5, with a possible D match to TRBD1 (6 bases). Trimming took 3 bases from V and 1 from J, leaving 11 bases between them. The germline CDR1 and CDR2 sequences are SGDLS and YYNGEE. The CDR3 is 15 residues long. The CDR3 reads CASSAGGGSNQPQHF. Partial CDR3 DNA: TGTGCCAGCAGCGCCGGTGGGGGCAGCAATCAGCCC.

Remarks on this clone: The read terminates 3 residues before the CDR3 end, so the remaining end is supplied by the germline J gene. This chain connects TRBV30 to TRBJ1-3; 7 nucleotides match TRBD1. This CDR3 is built from 13 residues. CDR1 and CDR2 from the germline V gene are GTSNPN and SVGIG (reference sequence). The trim removed 3 bases at V and 3 bases at J, leaving 2 bases unmatched. The part of the CDR3 DNA that was read is TGTGCCTGGAGAGGGACAGTTGGAAACACC. It encodes CAWRGTVGNT. The whole CDR3 region reads CAWRGTVGNTIYF.

A remark on this clone: The CDR3 goes on 3 residues after the read ends, and that part is filled in from the germline J gene. The chain combines TRBV6-2 or TRBV6-3 with TRBJ2-1; 7 nucleotides match TRBD1. CDR1 and CDR2 from the germline V gene are MNHEY and SVGEGT. V shed 6 bases, J shed 3 bases, and the junction held 5 bases outside the gene matches. The CDR3 sequence is 14 residues long. CDR3 protein: CASSRYRGYNEQFF. The CDR3 bases that were read are TGTGCCAGCAGCCGATACAGGGGCTACAATGAG.

The chain's CDR3 is CASSPQTSGSRETQYF. Partial CDR3 DNA: TGTGCCAGCAGCCCTCAGACTAGCGGGAGTCGGGAGACC. This rearrangement joins TRBV7-8 to TRBJ2-5; 12 bases map to TRBD2. The read stops 3 residues short of the end of the CDR3; the missing end is completed from the germline J gene. Germline CDR1 and CDR2: SGHVS and FQNEAQ. This CDR3 has 16 amino acids. Losses at the gene ends were 5 bases for V and 5 bases for J; bases not matched to a gene: 9.